Listed below are T cell receptor beta chains from one sample, sequenced in a study of cytomegalovirus exposure and HLA in healthy donors. Generated by immunoSEQ multiplex PCR, the TCRdb table keeps only in-frame clones and is missing some. The repertoire holds around 100,000 clones, with around 75% as singletons. The sequencing input was PBMCs. These receptors all stem from a woman aged 25-40 years in good health and CMV-seronegative. Both conserved end residues are part of each CDR3. Fields, in order: D gene, clone size, V gene, J gene, CDR3 protein, CDR3 DNA. The D gene is left open where the match is weak. A clone size is listed for some rows: how often the clone was seen (once, few, many), or a class if it is expanded.

TRBD1	few	TRBV14	TRBJ1-5	CASSRTGVRQPQHF	TGTGCCAGCAGCAGGACAGGGGTGAGGCAGCCCCAGCATTTT
.	.	TRBV29-1	TRBJ1-3	CSVASGTGNTIYF	TGCAGCGTTGCGTCAGGGACTGGAAACACCATATATTTT
.	.	TRBV5-1	TRBJ2-7	CASSFGQTNHEQYF	TGCGCCAGCAGCTTTGGACAGACCAACCACGAGCAGTACTTC
.	.	TRBV5-6	TRBJ1-1	CASSRVGNTEAFF	TGTGCCAGCAGCCGCGTCGGGAACACTGAAGCTTTCTTT
.	.	TRBV6-5	TRBJ1-5	CASSTGGNQPQHF	TGTGCCAGCAGTACCGGGGGCAATCAGCCCCAGCATTTT
TRBD1	.	TRBV12-5	TRBJ1-1	CASGLPRDRGMNTEAFF	TGTGCTAGTGGTTTGCCACGCGACAGGGGCATGAACACTGAAGCTTTCTTT
TRBD2	.	TRBV2	TRBJ2-7	CASNFPGASGAEYEQYF	TGTGCCAGCAATTTTCCTGGGGCTAGCGGGGCGGAATACGAGCAGTACTTC
TRBD2	.	TRBV2	TRBJ2-1	CASSVVAGVAYNEQFF	TGTGCCAGCAGTGTTGTAGCGGGAGTAGCCTACAATGAGCAGTTCTTC
.	.	TRBV4-3	TRBJ1-1	CASSPLSQGNTEAFF	TGCGCCAGCAGCCCCCTTAGCCAGGGAAACACTGAAGCTTTCTTT
.	.	TRBV13	TRBJ1-1	CASSSQQGGGYAFF	TGTGCCAGCAGCTCACAACAGGGAGGGGGGTATGCTTTCTTT
.	.	TRBV11-3	TRBJ1-6	CASSPQGSQSPLHF	TGTGCCAGCAGCCCACAGGGTTCCCAATCACCCCTCCACTTT
.	.	TRBV9	TRBJ1-6	CASSVSGHYNSPLHF	TGTGCCAGCAGCGTCTCGGGACACTATAATTCACCCCTCCACTTT
.	.	TRBV7-9	TRBJ1-2	CASSLRDNYGYTF	TGTGCCAGCAGCTTACGGGATAACTATGGCTACACCTTC
TRBD1	few	TRBV5-5	TRBJ2-7	CASSFTRDSAEYEQYF	TGTGCCAGCAGCTTTACCCGGGACAGTGCGGAGTACGAGCAGTACTTC
TRBD2	.	TRBV18	TRBJ2-1	CASSPYPTSAYNEQFF	TGTGCCAGCTCACCGTACCCGACTAGCGCGTACAATGAGCAGTTCTTC
TRBD1	.	TRBV6-5	TRBJ1-1	CASSYRGQLNTEAFF	TGTGCCAGCAGTTACAGGGGACAGCTGAACACTGAAGCTTTCTTT
.	.	TRBV7-9	TRBJ1-5	CASSLVGENQPQHF	TGTGCCAGCAGCTTAGTCGGAGAAAATCAGCCCCAGCATTTT
.	.	TRBV27	TRBJ1-1	CASRLTGNTEAFF	TGTGCCAGCAGGCTGACAGGTAACACTGAAGCTTTCTTT
TRBD1	.	TRBV6-1	TRBJ2-7	CASSDSWTGAYEQYF	TGTGCCAGCTCAGACTCCTGGACAGGGGCCTACGAGCAGTACTTC
.	.	TRBV18	TRBJ1-1	CASRMGAGLNTEAFF	TGTGCCAGCCGAATGGGGGCGGGTTTGAACACTGAAGCTTTCTTT
.	.	TRBV28	TRBJ1-1	CASSLPTGMNTEAFF	TGTGCCAGCAGTTTGCCCACAGGGATGAACACTGAAGCTTTCTTT
.	few	TRBV14	TRBJ1-1	CASSPLGRTEAFF	TGTGCCAGCAGCCCCCTGGGGCGCACTGAAGCTTTCTTT
TRBD2	.	TRBV7-9	TRBJ2-7	CASSSGTSSYEQYF	TGTGCCAGCAGCTCCGGGACTAGCTCCTACGAGCAGTACTTC
.	.	TRBV18	TRBJ2-1	CASSPPNYNEQFF	TGTGCCAGCTCACCACCCAACTACAATGAGCAGTTCTTC
.	.	TRBV6-6	TRBJ1-5	CASTQKRGGGNQPQHF	TGTGCCAGCACCCAAAAAAGGGGGGGAGGCAATCAGCCCCAGCATTTT
.	.	TRBV4-3	TRBJ1-4	CASSQDSVMVATNEKLFF	TGCGCCAGCAGCCAAGATAGCGTAATGGTGGCAACTAATGAAAAACTGTTTTTT
TRBD1	.	TRBV6-5	TRBJ1-2	CASRDRGPYGYTF	TGTGCCAGCAGGGACAGGGGGCCCTATGGCTACACCTTC
.	.	TRBV5-4	TRBJ2-7	CASTRDGGTYEQYF	TGTGCCAGCACTCGGGACGGGGGAACCTACGAGCAGTACTTC
.	.	TRBV10-3	TRBJ2-1	CASRGQTYNEQFF	TGTGCCTCTCGTGGACAGACCTACAATGAGCAGTTCTTC
.	.	TRBV9	TRBJ2-5	CASSPSLFIGETQYF	TGTGCCAGCAGCCCGTCACTTTTTATCGGGGAGACCCAGTACTTC
TRBD1	.	TRBV19	TRBJ2-7	CASSIQKGATYEQYF	TGTGCCAGTAGTATTCAGAAGGGGGCTACCTACGAGCAGTACTTC
.	.	TRBV6-5	TRBJ1-1	CASIRGGGTEAFF	TGTGCCAGCATAAGGGGGGGAGGGACTGAAGCTTTCTTT
.	.	TRBV30	TRBJ1-2	CAWSSGVYGYTF	TGTGCCTGGAGTTCGGGGGTCTATGGCTACACCTTC
TRBD1	.	TRBV19	TRBJ1-2	CASRGADRINYGYTF	TGTGCCAGTAGGGGGGCGGACAGGATTAACTATGGCTACACCTTC
TRBD2	.	TRBV7-3	TRBJ2-1	CASSFGLAGGKDEQFF	TGTGCCAGCAGCTTTGGACTAGCGGGGGGGAAAGATGAGCAGTTCTTC
.	once	TRBV25-1	TRBJ1-2	CASSAQGYGYTF	TGTGCCAGCAGTGCTCAGGGTTATGGCTACACCTTC
TRBD1	.	TRBV2	TRBJ1-2	CASTTDRNYGYTF	TGTGCCAGCACTACGGACAGGAACTATGGCTACACCTTC
.	.	TRBV19	TRBJ1-4	CASSIDLILKGRGKLFF	TGTGCCAGTAGTATAGATCTTATCCTGAAAGGAAGAGGAAAACTGTTTTTT
.	.	TRBV29-1	TRBJ1-1	CSVKAGHMNTEAFF	TGCAGCGTAAAAGCGGGACACATGAACACTGAAGCTTTCTTT
.	once	TRBV29-1	TRBJ2-2	CSVAGITGELFF	TGCAGCGTTGCAGGGATCACCGGGGAGCTGTTTTTT